This T cell receptor (beta chain) is drawn from a study of blood T cell repertoires in COVID-19 (dated by TCRdb to 2019 to 2021). At the level of the whole study: Samples from collaborators originated in the United States, Italy and Spain and spanned both the acute and convalescent phases of COVID-19. The prospective study material was composed of cDNA or gDNA derived from T cells, B-cell-depleted T cells, or PBMCs. The dataset comprised deeply sampled blood TCRbeta repertoires from subjects exposed to, actively infected with, or recovered from COVID-19. The repertoires were made available in a free public database intended to serve as a resource for research on the immune response to SARS-CoV-2. The samples were drawn from the first 160 participants of the ongoing ImmuneRACE study and from some 1,300 subjects provided by 6 global collaborators. Nearly every sample came with metadata listing a de-identified subject ID, COVID-19 status, age in years and sex. Where available, HLA class I and class II types were obtained from metadata supplied by the sample provider rather than from assay-based typing. Results and caveats for the whole study, not just this receptor: The amount of clinical and demographic metadata varied by source and participant and was provided uncurated.

One collaborating source in Seattle enrolled patients during active infection and followed them longitudinally through the course of disease. The collaborating institutions used their own protocols to collect whole blood in K2EDTA tubes. For TCRbeta analysis, collaborators shipped samples in one of three forms: frozen whole blood, isolated PBMCs, or DNA extracted from either of those sample types. This clone was seen more than once but under ten times. Its antigen remains undetermined. No much larger clonotype is one base removed from it; base qualities were not supplied. From the cysteine through the phenylalanine, the CDR3 covers 15 amino acids. The CDR3 DNA has 45 bases and is translated from base 1. The CDR1 and CDR2 encoded by the germline V gene are SQVTM and ANQGSEA. V trim: 5 bases; J trim: 3 bases; unmatched bases: 7. The immunoSEQ Assay, a bias-controlled multiplex PCR, was used to amplify TCRbeta CDR3 regions from genomic DNA. The original pipeline was this. The number of nucleated cells in each sample was estimated from the amplification of reference gene primers within the assay. Sequence reads were collapsed and filtered to measure the absolute abundance of every unique TCRbeta CDR3 rearrangement. Productive Simpson clonality was computed per sample as the square root of Simpson's diversity index over productive rearrangements. This is the immuneACCESS table as TCRdb keeps it, with only in-frame sequences that have V and J called. A part of the clones is gone; compared with another copy, unresolved V genes explain less than half, and the rest is unexplained. Clonal size and the V and J genes are those of that table, whereas D and trimming came from the DNA. This sample is represented by around 140,000 clones; roughly 90% of them were singletons. The top ten clonotypes cover more than 3.5% of the sample.

The V gene is TRBV29-1 and the J gene is TRBJ1-5; 10 central bases correspond to TRBD1. The TCR comes from a man between 60 and 75 years old with COVID-19, enrolled during active disease. The sequenced sample was peripheral blood. The CDR3: CSVRQGAANNQPQHF. DNA sequence: TGCAGCGTTAGACAGGGGGCCGCTAACAATCAGCCCCAGCATTTT. The variable domain in full, with residues beyond the CDR3 obtained from the reference TRBV29-1 and TRBJ1-5 genes, is SAVISQKPSRDICQRGTSLTIQCQVDSQVTMMFWYRQQPGQSLTLIATANQGSEATYESGFVIDKFPISRPNLTFSTLTVSNMSPEDSSIYLCSVRQGAANNQPQHFGDGTRLSIL.